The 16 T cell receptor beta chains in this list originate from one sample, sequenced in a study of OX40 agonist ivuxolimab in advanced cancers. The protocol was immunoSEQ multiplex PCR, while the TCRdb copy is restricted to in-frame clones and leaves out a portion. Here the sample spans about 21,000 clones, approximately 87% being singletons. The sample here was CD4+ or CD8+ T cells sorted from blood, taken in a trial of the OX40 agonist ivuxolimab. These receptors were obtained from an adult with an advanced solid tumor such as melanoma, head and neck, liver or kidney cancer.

As DNA, the CDR3 is TGTGCCAGCACCCAGACAGGTACGGGTGGCTACACCTTC. Translation gives CASTQTGTGGYTF. This sequence joins TRBV9 and TRBJ1-2; D is possibly TRBD1 (6 bases). The ends were cut back, 6 bases at V and 7 bases at J, with 16 bases in the middle. The CDR3 spans 13 residues. Germline V gene sequence: CDR1 SGDLS, CDR2 YYNGEE.

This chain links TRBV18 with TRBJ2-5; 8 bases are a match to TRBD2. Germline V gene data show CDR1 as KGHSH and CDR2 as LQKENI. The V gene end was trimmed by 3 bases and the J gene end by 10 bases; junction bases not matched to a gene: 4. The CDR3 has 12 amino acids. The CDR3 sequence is CASSPTSGGQYF. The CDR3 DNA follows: TGTGCCAGCTCACCGACGAGCGGGGGCCAGTACTTC.

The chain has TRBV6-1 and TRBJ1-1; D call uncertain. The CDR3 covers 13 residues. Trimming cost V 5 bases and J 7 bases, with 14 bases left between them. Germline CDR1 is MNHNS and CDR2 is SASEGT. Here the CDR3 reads CASSYRWGDEAFF. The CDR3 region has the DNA TGTGCCAGCAGTTATCGGTGGGGAGATGAAGCTTTCTTT.

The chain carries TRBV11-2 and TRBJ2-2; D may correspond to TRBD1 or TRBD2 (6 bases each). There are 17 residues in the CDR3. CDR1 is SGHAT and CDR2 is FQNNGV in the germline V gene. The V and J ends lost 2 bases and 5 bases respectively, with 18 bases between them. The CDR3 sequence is CASSLNEGGLWTGELFF. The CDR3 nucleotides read TGTGCCAGCAGCTTAAATGAGGGGGGCTTGTGGACCGGGGAGCTGTTTTTT.

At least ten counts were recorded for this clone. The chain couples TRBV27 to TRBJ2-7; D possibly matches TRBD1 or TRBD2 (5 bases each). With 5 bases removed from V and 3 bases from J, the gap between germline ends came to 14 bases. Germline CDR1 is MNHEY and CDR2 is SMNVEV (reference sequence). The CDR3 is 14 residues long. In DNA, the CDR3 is TGTGCCAGCAGTCGGTGGGACCCCAACTACGAGCAGTACTTC. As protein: CASSRWDPNYEQYF.

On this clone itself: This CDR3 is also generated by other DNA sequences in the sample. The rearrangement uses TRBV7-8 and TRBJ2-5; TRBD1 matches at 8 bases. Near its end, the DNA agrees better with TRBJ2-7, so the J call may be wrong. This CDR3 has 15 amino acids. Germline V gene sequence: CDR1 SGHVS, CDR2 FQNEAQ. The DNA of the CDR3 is TGTGCCAGCAGCCCCGGACAGGGCCCTTCCTACGAGCAGTACTTC. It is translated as CASSPGQGPSYEQYF.

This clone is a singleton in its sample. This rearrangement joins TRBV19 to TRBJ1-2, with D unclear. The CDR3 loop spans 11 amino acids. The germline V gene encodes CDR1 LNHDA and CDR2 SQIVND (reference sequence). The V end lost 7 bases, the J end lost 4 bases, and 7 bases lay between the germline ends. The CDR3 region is CASNRGYGYTF. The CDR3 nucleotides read TGTGCCAGTAACCGAGGCTATGGCTACACCTTC.

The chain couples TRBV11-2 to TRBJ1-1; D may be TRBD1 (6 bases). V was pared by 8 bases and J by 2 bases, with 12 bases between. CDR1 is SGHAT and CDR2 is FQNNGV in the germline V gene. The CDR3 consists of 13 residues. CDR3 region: CASPGGANTEAFF. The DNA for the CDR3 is TGTGCCAGCCCCGGGGGGGCAAACACTGAAGCTTTCTTT.

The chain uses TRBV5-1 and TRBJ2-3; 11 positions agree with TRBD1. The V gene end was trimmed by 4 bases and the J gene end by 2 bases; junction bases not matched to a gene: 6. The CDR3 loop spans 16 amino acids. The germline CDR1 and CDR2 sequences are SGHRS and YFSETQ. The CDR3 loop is CASSLNGQGATDTQYF. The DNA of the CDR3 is TGCGCCAGCAGCCTCAATGGACAGGGGGCCACAGATACGCAGTATTTT.

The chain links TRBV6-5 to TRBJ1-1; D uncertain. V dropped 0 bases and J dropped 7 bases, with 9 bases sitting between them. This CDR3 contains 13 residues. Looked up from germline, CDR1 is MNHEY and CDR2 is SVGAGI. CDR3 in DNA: TGTGCCAGCAGTTACTCTGGCGGCCTTGAAGCTTTCTTT. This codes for CASSYSGGLEAFF.

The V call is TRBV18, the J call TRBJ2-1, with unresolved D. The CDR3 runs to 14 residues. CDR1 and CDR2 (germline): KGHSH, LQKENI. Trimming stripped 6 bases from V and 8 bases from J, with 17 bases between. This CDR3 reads CASSGAKGTYEQFF. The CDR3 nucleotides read TGTGCCAGCTCTGGTGCGAAGGGAACTTATGAGCAGTTCTTC.

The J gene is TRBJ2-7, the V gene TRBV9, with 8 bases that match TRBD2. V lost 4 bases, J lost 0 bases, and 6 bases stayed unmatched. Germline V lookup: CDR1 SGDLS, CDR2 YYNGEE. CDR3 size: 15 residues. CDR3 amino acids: CASSPQAGVSYEQYF. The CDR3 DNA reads TGTGCCAGCAGCCCCCAAGCGGGGGTCTCCTACGAGCAGTACTTC.

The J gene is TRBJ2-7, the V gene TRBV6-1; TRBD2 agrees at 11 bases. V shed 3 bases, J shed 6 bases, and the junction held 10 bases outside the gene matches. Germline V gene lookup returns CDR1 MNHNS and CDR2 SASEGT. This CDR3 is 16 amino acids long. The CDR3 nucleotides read TGTGCCAGCAGTGATCCTCTAGCGGGGGGAAGACTCGAGCAGTACTTC. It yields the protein CASSDPLAGGRLEQYF.

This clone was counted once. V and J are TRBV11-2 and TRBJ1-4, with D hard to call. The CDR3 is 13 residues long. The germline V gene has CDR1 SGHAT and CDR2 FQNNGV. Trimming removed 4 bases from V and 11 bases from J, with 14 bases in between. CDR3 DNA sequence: TGTGCCAGCAGCTCCCCCCAGGTGGGGAAACTGTTTTTT. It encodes CASSSPQVGKLFF. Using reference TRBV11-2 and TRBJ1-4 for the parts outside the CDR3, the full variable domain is EAGVAQSPRYKIIEKRQSVAFWCNPISGHATLYWYQQILGQGPKLLIQFQNNGVVDDSQLPKDRFSAERLKGVDSTLKIQPAKLEDSAVYLCASSSPQVGKLFFGSGTQLSVL.

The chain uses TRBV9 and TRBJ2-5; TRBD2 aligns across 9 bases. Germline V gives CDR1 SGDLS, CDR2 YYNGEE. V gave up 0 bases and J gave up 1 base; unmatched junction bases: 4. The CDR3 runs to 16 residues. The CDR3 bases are TGTGCCAGCAGCGTAGGGACTAGCGCTATCCAAGAGACCCAGTACTTC. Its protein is CASSVGTSAIQETQYF.

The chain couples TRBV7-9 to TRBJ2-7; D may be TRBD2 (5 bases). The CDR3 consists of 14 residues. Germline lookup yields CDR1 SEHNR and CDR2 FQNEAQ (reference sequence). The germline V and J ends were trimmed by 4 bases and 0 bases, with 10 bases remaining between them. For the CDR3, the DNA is TGTGCCAGCAGCTACAAAGGGAGCTCCTACGAGCAGTACTTC. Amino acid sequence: CASSYKGSSYEQYF.